Below, 23 T cell receptor beta chains from the same sample are listed, as sequenced in a study of Graves' ophthalmopathy and Graves' hyperthyroidism. For repertoire sequencing, the TCR beta CDR3 regions were amplified from RNA transcripts. HTBI-primed RT-PCR formed the first round, and a multiplex PCR formed the second. MiXCR, run by TCRdb on the multiplex PCR reads, gives a single entry per CDR3 protein. Here the sample spans over a million distinct CDR3 sequences, about 35% being singletons. The sequencing input was peripheral blood or thyroid tissue (not recorded which). The receptors here all came from an adult man with Graves' hyperthyroidism.

In this sample, this clonotype turned up once. The rearrangement uses TRBV2 and TRBJ1-5; D is ambiguous. The germline V gene encodes CDR1 SNHLY and CDR2 FYNNEI. The CDR3 extends over 13 amino acids. Trimming cost V 1 base and J 14 bases, with 15 bases left between them. For the CDR3, the DNA is TGTGCCAGCAGTGAAGGCCCACCCCCCTACGAGCATTTT. Encoded protein: CASSEGPPPYEHF.

Regarding this clonotype: It may be a read error: a sequence one base away is much more abundant. The V gene is TRBV7-2, the J gene TRBJ2-5; 10 positions agree with TRBD1. The CDR3 is 15 residues long. Germline V lookup: CDR1 SGHTA, CDR2 FQGNSA. For the CDR3, the DNA is TGCGCCAGCAGCCAAGGGACAGGGGTCCAAGAGACCCGGTACTTC. It yields the protein CASSQGTGVQETRYF.

The V call is TRBV15, the J call TRBJ1-2; D not resolved. V lost 3 bases and J lost 1, with 0 bases in between. Germline V CDR1 and CDR2: LNHNV, YYDKDF (reference sequence). This CDR3 spans 11 amino acids. CDR3 sequence reads: CATSSNYGYTF. The DNA for the CDR3 is TGTGCCACCAGCAGTAACTATGGCTACACCTTC.

As to this clonotype: A much larger clone lies one base from this, so it may be a read error. The CDR3 here is CASSQDRLAGGVETQYF. The CDR3 DNA reads TGTGCCAGCAGCCAAGATCGGCTAGCGGGAGGTGTGGAGACCCAGTACTTC. J is TRBJ2-5 and V is TRBV4-2; 11 bases are shared with TRBD2. The junction had 8 bases not matched to a gene; V was cut back by 0 bases and J by 5 bases. Germline CDR1 and CDR2: LGHNA and YNFKEQ. The CDR3 covers 17 residues.

There are a few counts of this clonotype. The chain employs TRBV6-6 and TRBJ2-7, with 8 bases lining up with TRBD2. V dropped 0 bases and J dropped 1; count of bases not matched to a gene: 2. The CDR3 is 15 amino acids. Per germline, CDR1 MNHNY and CDR2 SVGAGI (reference sequence). CDR3 loop: CASSYSSGTSYEQYF. CDR3 nucleotide sequence: TGTGCCAGCAGTTACTCTAGCGGGACGTCCTACGAGCAGTACTTC.

This clonotype was seen a handful of times. V gene TRBV4-3 combines with J gene TRBJ1-3; D remains unclear. CDR1 LGHNA and CDR2 YSLEER come from the germline V gene. The V end lost 0 bases, the J end lost 4 bases, and 13 bases lay between the germline ends. CDR3 length: 16 residues. The CDR3 sequence is CASSQDFGQSGNTIYF. The CDR3 region has the DNA TGCGCCAGCAGCCAAGATTTTGGCCAGTCCGGAAACACCATATATTTT.

At least ten counts were recorded for this clonotype. The chain joins TRBV15 to TRBJ2-7; D call uncertain. This CDR3 is built from 13 residues. V lost 1 base and J 3 bases, leaving 7 bases between the germline ends. The germline gives CDR1 LNHNV, CDR2 YYDKDF (reference sequence). The CDR3 region is CATSRGGFYEQYF. CDR3 nucleotides: TGTGCCACCAGCAGAGGGGGATTCTACGAGCAGTACTTC.

This clonotype has a count of ten or more. This rearrangement joins TRBV20-1 to TRBJ2-5; 8 nucleotides align to TRBD2. This CDR3 is built from 13 residues. Germline V gene lookup returns CDR1 DFQATT and CDR2 SNEGSKA (reference sequence). V was clipped by 6 bases and J by 2 bases; unmatched bases: 5. The CDR3 DNA reads as TGCAGTGCCCCCCCTAGCGGGCAAGAGACCCAGTACTTC. It specifies CSAPPSGQETQYF.

The chain is built from TRBV29-1 and TRBJ1-1; perhaps TRBD1 as D (5 bases). V was cut by 4 bases and J by 6 bases, with 9 bases left in between. CDR1 and CDR2 (germline): SQVTM, ANQGSEA. This CDR3 has 11 amino acids. CDR3 sequence reads: CSVVGVAEAFF. The CDR3 DNA sequence: TGCAGCGTTGTGGGGGTCGCTGAAGCTTTCTTT.

This clonotype was detected many times. J is TRBJ2-2 and V is TRBV5-1, with D possibly TRBD1 on 5 matching bases. The germline CDR1 and CDR2 sequences are SGHRS and YFSETQ. CDR3 size: 15 residues. Trimming removed 4 bases from V and 6 bases from J, with 16 bases in between. CDR3 in DNA: TGCGCCAGCAGCCCTCAGACAGAGCGTGCCGGGGAGCTGTTTTTT. It encodes CASSPQTERAGELFF.

This clonotype has ten or more counts. The J gene is TRBJ1-5, the V gene TRBV12-3 or TRBV12-4; the D gene is possibly TRBD1 (5 bases). This CDR3 has 14 amino acids. V was pared by 6 bases and J by 0 bases, with 9 bases between. For the CDR3, the DNA is TGTGCCAGCAGCGACAGCTATAGCAATCAGCCCCAGCATTTT. Residues: CASSDSYSNQPQHF.

This clonotype was seen a handful of times. The CDR3 loop is CSAKMTSGGQTYEQYF. The CDR3 DNA reads as TGCAGTGCTAAGATGACTAGCGGGGGCCAAACCTACGAGCAGTACTTC. The J gene is TRBJ2-7, the V gene TRBV20-1; 12 bases map to TRBD2. V lost 4 bases, J lost 2 bases, and 9 bases stayed unmatched. This CDR3 is 16 amino acids long. Germline V gene lookup returns CDR1 DFQATT and CDR2 SNEGSKA (reference sequence).

Points on this clonotype: No DNA is shown, since the ends of the CDR3 on it are uncertain; the CDR3 is the one TCRdb lists. The CDR3 loop is CASSFYICSAAVGVLEETQYF. This rearrangement joins TRBV7-9 to TRBJ2-5; TRBD2, the D gene given by the table, was not confirmed from the DNA. Germline CDR1 is SEHNR and CDR2 is FQNEAQ (reference sequence). The CDR3 contains 21 residues when both ends are counted.

The V gene is TRBV12-3 or TRBV12-4, the J gene TRBJ2-2, with D possibly TRBD1 on 6 matching bases. The CDR3 totals 14 residues. V lost 0 bases, J lost 8 bases, and 10 bases lay in between. The CDR3 sequence: CASSLATGQGELFF. The CDR3 nucleotides are TGTGCCAGCAGTTTAGCAACAGGGCAAGGGGAGCTGTTTTTT.

This clonotype was seen at least ten times. The chain carries TRBV24-1 and TRBJ2-7, with D tentatively TRBD2 (5 bases). The V gene's germline CDR1 is KGHDR and CDR2 SFDVKD. This CDR3 is built from 16 residues. Trimming removed 3 bases at V and 5 bases at J, with 19 bases between. The CDR3, as DNA: TGTGCCACCAGTGATAAACCGGGATCCTCGGCCGACGAGCAGTACTTC. Encoded protein: CATSDKPGSSADEQYF.

The J gene is TRBJ1-2, the V gene TRBV20-1; D is ambiguous. This CDR3 region has 14 residues. The V and J ends lost 3 bases and 0 bases respectively, with 11 bases between them. The germline gives CDR1 DFQATT, CDR2 SNEGSKA (reference sequence). CDR3 DNA sequence: TGCAGTGCTAGGGAACAAGAAGCTAACTATGGCTACACCTTC. Translating gives CSAREQEANYGYTF.

In this sample, this clonotype turned up a few times. This chain uses TRBV4-1 with TRBJ1-1, with unresolved D. The germline CDR1 and CDR2 sequences are MGHRA and YSYEKL. There are 13 residues in the CDR3. The ends were cut back, 2 bases at V and 6 bases at J, with 10 bases in the middle. The CDR3 loop is CASSQPAYPEAFF. DNA for the CDR3: TGCGCCAGCAGCCAACCAGCTTACCCTGAAGCTTTCTTT.

On this clonotype: At one end the junction does not follow the germline gene, possibly because of a read error. The chain recombines TRBV11-2 with TRBJ1-6; 10 nucleotides align to TRBD1. This CDR3 region has 14 residues. Per germline, CDR1 SGHAT and CDR2 FQNNGV. CDR3 in DNA: TGCGCCAGCAGCTTGTGGGGACAGGGGACACCCCTCCACTTT. It codes for CASSLWGQGTPLHF.

This clonotype was detected many times. The chain is built from TRBV2 and TRBJ1-2, with D possibly TRBD1 on 5 matching bases. The CDR3 extends over 13 amino acids. Germline CDR1 is SNHLY and CDR2 is FYNNEI. Between the trimmed V and J ends, which lost 3 bases and 3 bases, there was a span of 8 bases. The CDR3 loop is CASSEMGDYGYTF. The DNA of the CDR3 is TGTGCCAGCAGTGAGATGGGGGACTATGGCTACACCTTC.

This sequence joins TRBV12-3 or TRBV12-4 and TRBJ2-6; D is undetermined. The CDR3 has 15 amino acids. V was shortened by 6 bases and J by 1 base, with 10 bases between the two germline ends. This CDR3 is CASRTDISGANVLTF. CDR3 coding DNA: TGTGCCAGCAGAACAGACATTTCTGGGGCCAACGTCCTGACTTTC.

This clonotype showed up many times. The chain couples TRBV19 to TRBJ2-2; TRBD1 is a possible D gene (5 bases). The CDR3 spans 16 residues. V shed 3 bases and J shed 4 bases, with 15 bases lying between them. The V gene's germline CDR1 is LNHDA and CDR2 SQIVND (reference sequence). CDR3 loop: CASSISETGGTGELFF. The DNA of the CDR3 is TGTGCCAGTAGTATTTCGGAAACAGGCGGCACCGGGGAGCTGTTTTTT.

There are many counts of this clonotype. The chain recombines TRBV7-9 with TRBJ2-7; 8 bases agree with TRBD2. V lost 4 bases, J lost 5 bases, and 4 bases stayed unmatched. Germline values: CDR1 SEHNR, CDR2 FQNEAQ (reference sequence). The CDR3 is 13 residues long. The CDR3 DNA follows: TGTGCCAGCAGCTCGGGGGGGTTCCACGAGCAGTACTTC. This sequence encodes CASSSGGFHEQYF.

This clonotype was counted at least ten times. The germline gene is not matched at one end of the junction; a read error may be the cause. The V gene is TRBV7-2, the J gene TRBJ1-2, with 7 bases matching TRBD1. Germline assignment: CDR1 SGHTA and CDR2 FQGNSA. The CDR3 covers 14 residues. DNA for the CDR3: TGCGCCAGCAGCTTGGTGGGACAGACCTATGGCTACACCTTC. It is translated as CASSLVGQTYGYTF.